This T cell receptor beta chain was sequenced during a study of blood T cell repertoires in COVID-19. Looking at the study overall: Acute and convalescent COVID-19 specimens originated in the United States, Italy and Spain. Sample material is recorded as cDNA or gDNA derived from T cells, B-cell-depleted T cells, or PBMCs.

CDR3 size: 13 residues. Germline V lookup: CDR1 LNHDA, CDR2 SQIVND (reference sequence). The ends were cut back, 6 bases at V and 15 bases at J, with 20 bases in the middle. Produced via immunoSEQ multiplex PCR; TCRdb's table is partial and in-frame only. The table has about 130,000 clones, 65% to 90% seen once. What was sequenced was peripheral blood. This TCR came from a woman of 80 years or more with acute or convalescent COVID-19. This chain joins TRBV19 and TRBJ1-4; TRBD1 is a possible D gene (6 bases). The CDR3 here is CASRGAGARVMFF. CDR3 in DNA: TGTGCCAGTAGGGGGGCAGGCGCCAGAGTAATGTTTTTT.